Below, one T cell receptor (beta chain) is given with its context. Germline V gives CDR1 KGHSH, CDR2 LQKENI. Between the trimmed V and J ends, which lost 6 bases and 5 bases, there was a span of 19 bases. This CDR3 is built from 15 residues. The data stem from a study of blood T cell repertoires in COVID-19. Turning to the study itself: Acute-phase and convalescent COVID-19 samples originated in the United States, Italy and Spain. Sample material is recorded as cDNA or gDNA derived from T cells, B-cell-depleted T cells, or PBMCs.

Per the authors' pipeline: For nucleated cells, counts were estimated from reference gene primer amplification. Produced via immunoSEQ multiplex PCR; TCRdb's table is partial and in-frame only. V and J calls and clone size are copied from that table; D and trimming were computed from the DNA. The table includes 260,000 or so clones, roughly 76% detected once. The specimen sequenced was peripheral blood. The gene calls are TRBV18 and TRBJ2-5; perhaps TRBD2 as D (5 bases). The origin of this receptor is a woman of 80 years or more with COVID-19, enrolled during active disease. The CDR3 bases are TGTGCCAGCTCTCCCAGCGTCGGAGGCGAGGAGACCCAGTACTTC. Encoded protein: CASSPSVGGEETQYF.